The present T cell receptor beta chain was sequenced within a study of blood T cell repertoires in COVID-19. CDR3 size: 15 residues. Unmatched junction bases numbered 8, after V lost 4 bases and J lost 5 bases. The germline CDR1 and CDR2 sequences are SEHNR and FQNEAQ (reference sequence). Sequencing used immunoSEQ multiplex PCR; TCRdb keeps in-frame clones, though not all of them. The sample lists about 100,000 clones, 90% to 95% occurring once. This chain joins TRBV7-9 and TRBJ2-1; TRBD2 matches at 7 bases. The source material was peripheral blood. This receptor was taken from a man between 60 and 75 years old with acute or convalescent COVID-19. CDR3 loop: CASSSTGGGNNEQFF. Here the CDR3 DNA reads TGTGCCAGCAGCTCCACGGGAGGTGGCAACAATGAGCAGTTCTTC.